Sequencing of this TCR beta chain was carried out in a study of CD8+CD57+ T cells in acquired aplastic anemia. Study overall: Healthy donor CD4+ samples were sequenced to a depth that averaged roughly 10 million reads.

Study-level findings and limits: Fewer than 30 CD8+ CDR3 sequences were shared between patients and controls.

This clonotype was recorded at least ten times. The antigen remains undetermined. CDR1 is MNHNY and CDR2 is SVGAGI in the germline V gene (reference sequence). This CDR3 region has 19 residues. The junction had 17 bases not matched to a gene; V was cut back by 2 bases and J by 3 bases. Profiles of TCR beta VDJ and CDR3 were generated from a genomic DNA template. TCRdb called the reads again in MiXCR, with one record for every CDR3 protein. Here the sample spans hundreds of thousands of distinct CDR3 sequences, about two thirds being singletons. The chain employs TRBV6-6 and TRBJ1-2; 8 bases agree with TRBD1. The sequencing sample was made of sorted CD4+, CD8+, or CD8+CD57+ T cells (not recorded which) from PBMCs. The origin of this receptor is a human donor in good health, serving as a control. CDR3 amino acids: CASSYLPLRQGRLHYGYTF. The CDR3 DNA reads TGTGCCAGCAGTTACCTGCCGCTTCGACAGGGGCGACTCCACTATGGCTACACCTTC.